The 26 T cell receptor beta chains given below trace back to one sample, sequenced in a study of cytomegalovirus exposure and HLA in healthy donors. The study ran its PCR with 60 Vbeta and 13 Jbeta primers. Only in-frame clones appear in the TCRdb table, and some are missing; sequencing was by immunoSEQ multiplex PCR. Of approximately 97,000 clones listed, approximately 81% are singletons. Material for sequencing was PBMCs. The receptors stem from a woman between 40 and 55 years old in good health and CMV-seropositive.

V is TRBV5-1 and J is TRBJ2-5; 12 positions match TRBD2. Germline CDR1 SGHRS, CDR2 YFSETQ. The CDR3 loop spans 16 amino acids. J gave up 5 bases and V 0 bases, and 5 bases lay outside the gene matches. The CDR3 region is CASSLGLAGERETQYF. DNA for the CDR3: TGCGCCAGCAGCTTGGGACTAGCGGGAGAGAGGGAGACCCAGTACTTC. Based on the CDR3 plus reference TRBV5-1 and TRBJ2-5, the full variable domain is KAGVTQTPRYLIKTRGQQVTLSCSPISGHRSVSWYQQTPGQGLQFLFEYFSETQRNKGNFPGRFSGRQFSNSRSEMNVSTLELGDSALYLCASSLGLAGERETQYFGPGTRLLVL.

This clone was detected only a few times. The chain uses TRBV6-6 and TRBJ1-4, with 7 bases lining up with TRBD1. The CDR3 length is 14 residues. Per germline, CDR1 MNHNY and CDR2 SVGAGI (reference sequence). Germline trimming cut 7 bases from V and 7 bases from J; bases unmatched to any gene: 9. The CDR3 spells CASNRQGWGEKLFF. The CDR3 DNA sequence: TGTGCCAGCAACCGACAGGGTTGGGGTGAAAAACTGTTTTTT.

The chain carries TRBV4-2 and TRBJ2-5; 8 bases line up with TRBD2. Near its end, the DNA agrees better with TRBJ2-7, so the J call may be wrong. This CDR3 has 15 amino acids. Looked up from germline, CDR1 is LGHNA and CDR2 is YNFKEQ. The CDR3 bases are TGTGCCAGCAGCCAAGAGACTAGCGTTCCCAACGAGCAGTACTTC. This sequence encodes CASSQETSVPNEQYF.

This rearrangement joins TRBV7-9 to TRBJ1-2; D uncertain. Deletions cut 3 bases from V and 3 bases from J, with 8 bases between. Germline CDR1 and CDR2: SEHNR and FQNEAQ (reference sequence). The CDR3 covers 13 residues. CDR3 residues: CASSLGQDYGYTF. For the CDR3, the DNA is TGTGCCAGCAGCTTGGGCCAAGACTATGGCTACACCTTC.

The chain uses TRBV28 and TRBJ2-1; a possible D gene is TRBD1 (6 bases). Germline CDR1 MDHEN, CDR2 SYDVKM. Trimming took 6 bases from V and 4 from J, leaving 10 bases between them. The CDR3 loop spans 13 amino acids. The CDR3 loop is CASRSRGYNEQFF. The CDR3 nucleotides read TGTGCCAGCAGGTCCAGGGGATACAATGAGCAGTTCTTC.

CDR3 sequence reads: CAWSGLGGNEQFF. CDR3 in DNA: TGTGCCTGGAGTGGCCTAGGGGGTAATGAGCAGTTCTTC. V and J are TRBV30 and TRBJ2-1; a weak D match, TRBD1 (6 bases). V was cut by 1 base and J by 7 bases, with 11 bases left in between. CDR3 length equals 13 residues. Germline CDR1 reads GTSNPN; CDR2 reads SVGIG (reference sequence).

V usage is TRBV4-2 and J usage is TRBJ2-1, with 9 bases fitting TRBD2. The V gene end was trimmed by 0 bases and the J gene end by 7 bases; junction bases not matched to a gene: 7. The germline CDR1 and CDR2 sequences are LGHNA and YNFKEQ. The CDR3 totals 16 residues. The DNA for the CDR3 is TGTGCCAGCAGCCAAGATCGTAGCGGGAGAGCTAATGAGCAGTTCTTC. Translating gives CASSQDRSGRANEQFF.

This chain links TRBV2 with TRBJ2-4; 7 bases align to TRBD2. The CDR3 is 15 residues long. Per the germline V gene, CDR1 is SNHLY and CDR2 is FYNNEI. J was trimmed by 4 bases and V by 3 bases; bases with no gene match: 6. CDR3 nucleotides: TGTGCCAGCAGTGATTGGGTAGCGGGTAAAAACATTCAGTACTTC. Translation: CASSDWVAGKNIQYF.

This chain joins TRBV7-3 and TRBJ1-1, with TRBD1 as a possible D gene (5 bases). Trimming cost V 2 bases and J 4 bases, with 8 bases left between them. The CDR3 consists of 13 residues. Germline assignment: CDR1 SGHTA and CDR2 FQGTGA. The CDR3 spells CASSLHGGTEAFF. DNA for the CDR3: TGTGCCAGCAGCTTACACGGGGGCACTGAAGCTTTCTTT. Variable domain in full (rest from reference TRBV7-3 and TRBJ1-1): GAGVSQTPSNKVTEKGKYVELRCDPISGHTALYWYRQSLGQGPEFLIYFQGTGAADDSGLPNDRFFAVRPEGSVSTLKIQRTERGDSAVYLCASSLHGGTEAFFGQGTRLTVV.

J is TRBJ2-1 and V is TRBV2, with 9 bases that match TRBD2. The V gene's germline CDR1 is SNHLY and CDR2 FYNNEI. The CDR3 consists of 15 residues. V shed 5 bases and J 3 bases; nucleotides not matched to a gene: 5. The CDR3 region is CASSLGSGGYNEQFF. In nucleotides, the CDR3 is TGTGCCAGCAGTCTAGGTAGCGGGGGCTACAATGAGCAGTTCTTC.

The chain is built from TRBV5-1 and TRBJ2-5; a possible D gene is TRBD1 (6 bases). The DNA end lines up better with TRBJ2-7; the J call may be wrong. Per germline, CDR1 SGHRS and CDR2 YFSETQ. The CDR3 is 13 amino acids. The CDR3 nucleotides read TGCGCCAGCAGCCTAGGACAGATCTCCGAGCAGTACTTC. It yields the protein CASSLGQISEQYF.

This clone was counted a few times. In nucleotides, the CDR3 is TGTGCCAGCAGCCAAGAGTGGGGGGGAAGCACAGATACGCAGTATTTT. It is translated as CASSQEWGGSTDTQYF. V and J are TRBV4-2 and TRBJ2-3; 7 nucleotides align to TRBD2. The length of the CDR3 is 16 residues. V lost 0 bases and J lost 0; bases outside the gene matches: 3. Germline lookup yields CDR1 LGHNA and CDR2 YNFKEQ.

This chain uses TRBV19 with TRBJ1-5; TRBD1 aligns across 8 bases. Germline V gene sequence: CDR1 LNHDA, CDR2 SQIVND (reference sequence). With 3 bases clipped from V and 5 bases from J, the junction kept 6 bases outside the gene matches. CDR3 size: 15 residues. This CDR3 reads CASSIARGQHQPQHF. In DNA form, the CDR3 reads TGTGCCAGTAGTATTGCCAGGGGGCAACATCAGCCCCAGCATTTT.

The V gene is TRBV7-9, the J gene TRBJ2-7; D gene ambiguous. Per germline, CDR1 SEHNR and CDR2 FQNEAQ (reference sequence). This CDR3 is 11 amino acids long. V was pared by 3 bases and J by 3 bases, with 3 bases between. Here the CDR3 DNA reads TGTGCCAGCAGCTTTAGCTACGAGCAGTACTTC. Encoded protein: CASSFSYEQYF.

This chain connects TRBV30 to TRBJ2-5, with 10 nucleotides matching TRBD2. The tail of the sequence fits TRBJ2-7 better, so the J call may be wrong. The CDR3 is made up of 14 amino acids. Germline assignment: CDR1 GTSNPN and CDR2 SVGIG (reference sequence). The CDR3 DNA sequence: TGTGCCTGGAGGGAGCGGGGGGGTGGCTACGAGCAGTACTTC. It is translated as CAWRERGGGYEQYF.

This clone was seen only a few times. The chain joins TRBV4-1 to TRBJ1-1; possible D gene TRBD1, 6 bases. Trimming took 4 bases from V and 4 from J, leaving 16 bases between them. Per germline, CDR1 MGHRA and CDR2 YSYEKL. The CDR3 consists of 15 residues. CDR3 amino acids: CASSLLGRGGTEAFF. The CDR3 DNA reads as TGCGCCAGCAGCCTCCTAGGCAGGGGCGGCACTGAAGCTTTCTTT.

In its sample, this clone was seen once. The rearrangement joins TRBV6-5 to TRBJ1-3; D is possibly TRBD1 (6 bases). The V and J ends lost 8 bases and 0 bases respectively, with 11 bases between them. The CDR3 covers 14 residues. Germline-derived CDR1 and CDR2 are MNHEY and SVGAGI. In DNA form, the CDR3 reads TGTGCCAGCCAGGGGAGAAGCTCTGGAAACACCATATATTTT. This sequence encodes CASQGRSSGNTIYF.

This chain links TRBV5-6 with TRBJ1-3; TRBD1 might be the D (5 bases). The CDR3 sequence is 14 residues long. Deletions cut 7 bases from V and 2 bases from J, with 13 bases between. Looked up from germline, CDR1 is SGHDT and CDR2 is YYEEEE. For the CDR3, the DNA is TGTGCCAGCGGCCGCGGGGACGCTGGAAACACCATATATTTT. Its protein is CASGRGDAGNTIYF.

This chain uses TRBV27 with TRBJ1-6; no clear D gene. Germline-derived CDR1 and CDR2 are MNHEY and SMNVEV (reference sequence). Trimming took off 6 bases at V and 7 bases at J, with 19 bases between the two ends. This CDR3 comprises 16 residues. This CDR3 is CASSPSWNSPNSPLHF. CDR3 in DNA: TGTGCCAGCAGCCCTTCCTGGAACAGTCCAAATTCACCCCTCCACTTT.

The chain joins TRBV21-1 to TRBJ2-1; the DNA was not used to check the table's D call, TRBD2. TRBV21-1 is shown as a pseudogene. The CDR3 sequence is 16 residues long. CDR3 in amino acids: CASPSRAGDSYNEQFF. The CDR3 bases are TGTGCCAGCCCCTCGAGAGCCGGGGACTCCTACAATGAGCAGTTCTTC.

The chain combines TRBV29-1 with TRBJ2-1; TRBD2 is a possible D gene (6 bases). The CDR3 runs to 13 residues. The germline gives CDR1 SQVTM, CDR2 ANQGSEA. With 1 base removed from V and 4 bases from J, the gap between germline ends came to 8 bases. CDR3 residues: CSVEGGEYNEQFF. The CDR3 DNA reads TGCAGCGTTGAAGGCGGGGAGTACAATGAGCAGTTCTTC.

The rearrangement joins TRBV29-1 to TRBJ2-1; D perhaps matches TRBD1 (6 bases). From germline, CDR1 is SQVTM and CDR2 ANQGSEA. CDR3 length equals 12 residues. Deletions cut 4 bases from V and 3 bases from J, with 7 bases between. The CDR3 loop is CSVGQDYNEQFF. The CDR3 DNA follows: TGCAGCGTTGGACAGGACTACAATGAGCAGTTCTTC.

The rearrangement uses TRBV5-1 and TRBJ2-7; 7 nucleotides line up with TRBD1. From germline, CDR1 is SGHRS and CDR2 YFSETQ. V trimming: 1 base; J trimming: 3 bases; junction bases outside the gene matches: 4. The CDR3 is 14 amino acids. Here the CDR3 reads CASSLRQGYYEQYF. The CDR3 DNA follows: TGCGCCAGCAGCTTGAGACAGGGATACTACGAGCAGTACTTC. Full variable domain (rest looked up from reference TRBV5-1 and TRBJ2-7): KAGVTQTPRYLIKTRGQQVTLSCSPISGHRSVSWYQQTPGQGLQFLFEYFSETQRNKGNFPGRFSGRQFSNSRSEMNVSTLELGDSALYLCASSLRQGYYEQYFGPGTRLTVT.

The CDR3 DNA follows: TGCGCCAGCAGCCTCCCTCCAGATACGCAGTATTTT. Translated, it gives CASSLPPDTQYF. The genes are TRBV4-1 and TRBJ2-3; D remains ambiguous. Germline V gives CDR1 MGHRA, CDR2 YSYEKL. V was pared by 4 bases and J by 4 bases, with 6 bases between. The CDR3 has 12 residues.

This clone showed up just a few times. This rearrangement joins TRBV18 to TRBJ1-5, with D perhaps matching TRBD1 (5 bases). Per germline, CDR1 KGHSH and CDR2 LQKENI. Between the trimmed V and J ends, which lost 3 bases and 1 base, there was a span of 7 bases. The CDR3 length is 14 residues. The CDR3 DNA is TGTGCCAGCTCACCGGCAGGGAGCAATCAGCCCCAGCATTTT. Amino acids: CASSPAGSNQPQHF.

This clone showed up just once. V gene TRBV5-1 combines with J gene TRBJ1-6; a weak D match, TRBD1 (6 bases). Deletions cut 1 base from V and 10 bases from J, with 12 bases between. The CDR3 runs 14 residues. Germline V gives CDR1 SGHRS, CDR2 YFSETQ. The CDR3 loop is CASSLTTGLSPLHF. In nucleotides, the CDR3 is TGCGCCAGCAGCTTGACAACAGGGCTCTCACCCCTCCACTTT.